The entry below describes one TCR beta chain. Trimming removed 3 bases from V and 5 bases from J, with 16 bases in between. The CDR3 runs to 15 residues. CDR1 SGHTA and CDR2 FQGNSA come from the germline V gene. This sample is drawn from a study of cytomegalovirus exposure and HLA in healthy donors. Here immunoSEQ multiplex PCR was the method, and the copy in TCRdb shows in-frame clones only, minus some. The sample lists 150,000 to 200,000 clones, around 81% occurring once. The chain joins TRBV7-2 to TRBJ1-1, with TRBD1 as a possible D gene (5 bases). This receptor was obtained from a young man in good health and CMV-seropositive. The sample taken for sequencing was PBMCs. The CDR3 coding sequence is TGTGCCAGCAGCTTTAACAGGCCCAGGTTGACTGAAGCTTTCTTT. Translated, it gives CASSFNRPRLTEAFF.